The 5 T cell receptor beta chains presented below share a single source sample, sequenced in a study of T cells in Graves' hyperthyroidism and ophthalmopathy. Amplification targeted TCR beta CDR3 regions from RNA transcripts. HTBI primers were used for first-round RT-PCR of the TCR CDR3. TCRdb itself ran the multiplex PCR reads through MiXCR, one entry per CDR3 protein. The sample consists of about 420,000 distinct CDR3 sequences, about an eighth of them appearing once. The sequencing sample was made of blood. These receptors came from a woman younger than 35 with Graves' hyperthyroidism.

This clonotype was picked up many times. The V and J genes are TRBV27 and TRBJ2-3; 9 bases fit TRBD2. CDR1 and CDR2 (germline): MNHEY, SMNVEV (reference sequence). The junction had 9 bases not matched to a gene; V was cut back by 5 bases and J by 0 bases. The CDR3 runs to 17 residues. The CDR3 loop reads CASSLGRLAGSTDTQYF. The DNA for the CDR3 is TGTGCCAGCAGTCTAGGGCGGCTAGCGGGAAGCACAGATACGCAGTATTTT.

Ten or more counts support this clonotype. In DNA form, the CDR3 reads TGTGCCAGCAGCTCGTGGGGCCAGGGGCTCAATCAGCCCCAGCATTTT. It translates to CASSSWGQGLNQPQHF. The chain recombines TRBV7-9 with TRBJ1-5; D might be TRBD1 (6 bases). Trimming cost V 4 bases and J 3 bases, with 16 bases left between them. There are 16 residues in the CDR3. Looked up from germline, CDR1 is SEHNR and CDR2 is FQNEAQ (reference sequence).

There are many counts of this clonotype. CDR3 amino acids: CASSFFSGGYEQYF. The CDR3 DNA reads TGTGCCAGCAGTTTTTTTTCAGGGGGCTACGAGCAGTACTTC. The chain uses TRBV12-3 or TRBV12-4 and TRBJ2-7, with 7 bases fitting TRBD1. The ends lost 3 bases at V and 3 bases at J; junction bases unmatched: 5. The CDR3 has 14 amino acids.

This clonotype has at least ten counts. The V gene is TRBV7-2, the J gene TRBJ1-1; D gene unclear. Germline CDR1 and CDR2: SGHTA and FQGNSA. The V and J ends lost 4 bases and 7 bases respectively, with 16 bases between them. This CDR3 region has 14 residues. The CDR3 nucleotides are TGTGCCAGCAGCTCTATACCGGATATGGGTGAAGCTTTCTTT. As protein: CASSSIPDMGEAFF.

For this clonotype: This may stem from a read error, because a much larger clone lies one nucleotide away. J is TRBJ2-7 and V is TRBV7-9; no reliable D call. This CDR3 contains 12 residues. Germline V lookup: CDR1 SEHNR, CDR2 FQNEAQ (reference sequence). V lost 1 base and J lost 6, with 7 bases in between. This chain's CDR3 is CASSLGPSEQYF. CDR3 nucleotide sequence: TGTGCCAGCAGCTTAGGTCCCTCCGAGCAGTACTTC.